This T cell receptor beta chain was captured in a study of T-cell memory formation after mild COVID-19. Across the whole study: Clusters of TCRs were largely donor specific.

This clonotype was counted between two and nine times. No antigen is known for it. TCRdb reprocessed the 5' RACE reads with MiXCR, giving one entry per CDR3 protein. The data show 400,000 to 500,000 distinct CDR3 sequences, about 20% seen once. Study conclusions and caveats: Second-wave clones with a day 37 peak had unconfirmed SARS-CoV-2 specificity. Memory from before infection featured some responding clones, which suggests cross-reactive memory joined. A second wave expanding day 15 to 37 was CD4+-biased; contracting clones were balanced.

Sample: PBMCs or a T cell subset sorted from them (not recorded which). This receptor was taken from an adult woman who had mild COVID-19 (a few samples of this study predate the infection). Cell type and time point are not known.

CDR3 in DNA: TGTGCCAGCAGCCAAGATCCTTTCCCCCTGAACACTGAAGCTTTCTTT. This gives the protein CASSQDPFPLNTEAFF. The chain recombines TRBV3-1 with TRBJ1-1, with no clear D. Germline V CDR1 and CDR2: LGHDT, YNNKEL (reference sequence). The CDR3 totals 16 residues. The ends were cut back, 0 bases at V and 0 bases at J, with 11 bases in the middle.